This T cell receptor (beta chain) was retrieved from a study of shared clonotypes between healthy human individuals. V was shortened by 5 bases and J by 0 bases, with 9 bases between the two germline ends. Germline loops: CDR1 SGHRS, CDR2 YFSETQ. This CDR3 has 13 residues. Profiled with immunoSEQ multiplex PCR; TCRdb holds only in-frame clones, not every one. In the table there are around 2.5 million clones, 80% to 95% of which are singletons. The chain couples TRBV5-1 to TRBJ2-7; no clear D. The source is a young man in good health. Some clones in this sample may be carry-over from other donors' samples. The sequenced sample was naive CD4+ T cells from PBMCs. Stated subset: CD45RA+ positively selected. The CDR3 DNA reads TGCGCCAGCAGTACGTCTTCCTCCTACGAGCAGTACTTC. Amino acid sequence: CASSTSSSYEQYF.